This TCR beta chain was recorded in a study of human thymus T cells. This clone was picked up one time. Corrective surgery for congenital heart defects was being performed on the healthy Finnish infants who were the donors. An approximately 0.45-1 mL peripheral blood aliquot was taken intraoperatively from four of eight donors. Genomic DNA was extracted from every available blood leukocyte. V was cut by 7 bases and J by 0 bases, with 22 bases left in between. The CDR3 sequence is 18 residues long. CDR1 is MDHEN and CDR2 is SYDVKM in the germline V gene. Here immunoSEQ multiplex PCR was the method, and the copy in TCRdb shows in-frame clones only, minus some. Of some 44,000 clones listed, around 95% are singletons.

This receptor was taken from a girl less than two years old with a congenital heart defect but otherwise immunologically healthy. The chain has TRBV28 and TRBJ2-1; D gene unclear. The specimen sequenced was blood. The CDR3 spells CASTPSAEPMSSYNEQFF. The CDR3 DNA follows: TGTGCCAGCACCCCCAGTGCGGAACCGATGAGCTCCTACAATGAGCAGTTCTTC.